The TCR beta chain under discussion was sequenced for a study of cytomegalovirus exposure and HLA in healthy donors. General observations from the study: A later analysis linked a missense DCLRE1C variant to TCR beta V- and J-gene trimming. The Asian-associated ancestry cluster reportedly had fewer N-insertions than the roughly 670-donor mean in a later analysis. Cytomegalovirus status was reportedly diagnosed by the classifier with high sensitivity and specificity. Analysis performed later found around 15,000 TCR beta sequences associated with HLA alleles at 0.05 false discovery rate.

PCR used 60 Vbeta primers and 13 Jbeta primers. Profiled with immunoSEQ multiplex PCR; TCRdb holds only in-frame clones, not every one. The sample records about 110,000 clones, around 73% being singletons. Worth noting for this clone: What it binds is not known.

Germline V gene sequence: CDR1 MNHEY, CDR2 SMNVEV (reference sequence). CDR3 length: 15 amino acids. The ends were cut back, 6 bases at V and 4 bases at J, with 15 bases in the middle. The receptor's source is a man younger than 45 in good health and CMV-seronegative. Sequencing was carried out using PBMCs. The chain uses TRBV27 and TRBJ2-2; a weak D match, TRBD2 (6 bases). CDR3 in DNA: TGTGCCAGCAGCTGGGGACTGCCAGGCACCGGGGAGCTGTTTTTT. This translates into CASSWGLPGTGELFF.